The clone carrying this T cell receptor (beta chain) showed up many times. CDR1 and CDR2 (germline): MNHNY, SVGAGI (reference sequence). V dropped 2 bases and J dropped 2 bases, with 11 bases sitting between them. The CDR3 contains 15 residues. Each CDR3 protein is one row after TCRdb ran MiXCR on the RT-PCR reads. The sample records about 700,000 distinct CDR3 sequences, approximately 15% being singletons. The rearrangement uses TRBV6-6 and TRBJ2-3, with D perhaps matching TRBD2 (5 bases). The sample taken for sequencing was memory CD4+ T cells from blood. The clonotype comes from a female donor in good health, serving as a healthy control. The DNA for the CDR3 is TGTGCCAGCAGTTACCTATCGGGAATCACAGATACGCAGTATTTT. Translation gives CASSYLSGITDTQYF.